This T cell receptor (beta chain) is from a study of quantifying T cell responses using KT2 cells. For the study at large: RNA was reverse transcribed with TCR alpha and beta constant-region primers. Under optimum conditions, T4 ligation efficiency was estimated at more than 8.5%.

Unfractionated PBMC were spiked with known numbers of KT2 clone cells. In this sample, this clonotype turned up a few times. The cDNA 3' end received a ligated oligonucleotide with a UMI. First-round PCR used three to four cycles and beta primers RC1.1 and RC1.2 covering TRBC1 and TRBC2. TCRdb processed the UMI-ligation and nested PCR reads anew with MiXCR; each CDR3 protein has one entry. The data hold 40,000 to 50,000 distinct CDR3 sequences, with 15% to 20% observed a single time. This CDR3 is 13 amino acids long. Trimming removed 3 bases at V and 10 bases at J, with 15 bases between. The V gene's germline CDR1 is SEHNR and CDR2 FQNEAQ (reference sequence).

This chain connects TRBV7-9 to TRBJ1-1; D is ambiguous. The receptor was derived from a human donor. The sample taken for sequencing was PBMCs spiked with cells of the T cell clone KT2. CDR3 loop: CASSFSNPFRAFF. CDR3 sequence (DNA): TGTGCCAGCAGCTTCAGCAACCCTTTCAGAGCTTTCTTT.